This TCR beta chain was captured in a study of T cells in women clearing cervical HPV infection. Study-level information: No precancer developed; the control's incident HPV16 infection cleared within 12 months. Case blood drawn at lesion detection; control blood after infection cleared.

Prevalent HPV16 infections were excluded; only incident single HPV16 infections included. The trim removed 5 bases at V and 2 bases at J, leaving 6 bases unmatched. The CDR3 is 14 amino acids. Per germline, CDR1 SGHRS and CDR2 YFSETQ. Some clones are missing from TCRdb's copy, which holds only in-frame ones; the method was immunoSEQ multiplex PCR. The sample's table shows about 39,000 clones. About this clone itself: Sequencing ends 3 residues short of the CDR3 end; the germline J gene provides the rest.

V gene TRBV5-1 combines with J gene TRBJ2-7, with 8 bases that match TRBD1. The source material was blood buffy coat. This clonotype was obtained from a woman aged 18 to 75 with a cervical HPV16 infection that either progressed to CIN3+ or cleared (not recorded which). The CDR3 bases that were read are TGCGCCAGCAGTCTCCCGGACAGGGCCTACGAG. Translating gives CASSLPDRAYE. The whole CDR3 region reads CASSLPDRAYEQYF.